This T cell receptor (beta chain) was recorded in a study of T-cell reconstitution after alpha-beta-depleted transplantation in children. Concerning this clonotype: Its specificity is not known. The junction departs from the called germline gene at one end, perhaps through a read error.

The study's findings and limits: For some patients, TCRbeta diversity was high at day 60 because of recipient T cells and thymic progenitors that survived. T-cell counts and diversity at one year post-transplant came mainly from newly produced T cells.

It was with unique molecular identifiers that the TCRbeta library was prepared. TCRdb re-derived calls from the PCR reads in MiXCR, one entry per CDR3 protein. The sample lists 440,000 or so distinct CDR3 sequences; about 45% were seen once. Germline CDR1 SQVTM, CDR2 ANQGSEA. The CDR3 is 10 amino acids. This TCR was recovered from a girl between 2 and 10 years old with aplastic anemia, due to receive a stem cell transplant. The starting material was PBMCs, obtained before TCRalphabeta/CD19-depleted stem cell transplant. The V call is TRBV29-1, the J call TRBJ2-1, with D possibly matching TRBD2 (6 bases). The CDR3 is CSVDRRDVLF. CDR3 DNA sequence: TGCAGCGTTGATCGGCGGGACGTACTCTTC.